The 22 T cell receptor beta chains below all came from one sample that was sequenced in a study of blood T cell repertoires in COVID-19. This table comes from immunoSEQ multiplex PCR, and its TCRdb copy is limited to in-frame clones, with some not included. The data hold about 41,000 clones, with around nine tenths observed a single time. The sequenced sample was peripheral blood. These receptors all stem from a man aged 60-69 years with acute or convalescent COVID-19.

This rearrangement joins TRBV7-9 to TRBJ2-5; maybe TRBD2 (5 bases). From germline, CDR1 is SEHNR and CDR2 FQNEAQ (reference sequence). This CDR3 contains 13 residues. V gave up 0 bases and J gave up 5 bases, with 7 bases separating them. DNA of the CDR3: TGTGCCAGCAGCTTAGCAGGCGGGGAGACCCAGTACTTC. Translating it yields CASSLAGGETQYF.

This clone was seen a few times. The chain combines TRBV3-1 (or the pseudogene TRBV3-2) with TRBJ2-3; D is undetermined. Trimming left V 1 base short and J 2 bases short, with 7 bases between. Germline CDR1 is LGHDT and CDR2 is YNNKEL (reference sequence). This CDR3 contains 14 residues. In DNA, the CDR3 is TGTGCCAGCAGCCAAGGCGGATTCACAGATACGCAGTATTTT. It encodes CASSQGGFTDTQYF.

The chain is built from TRBV18 and TRBJ2-2; D remains unclear. The CDR3 contains 14 residues. Trimming removed 4 bases from V and 6 bases from J, with 12 bases in between. CDR1 is KGHSH and CDR2 is LQKENI in the germline V gene. In DNA, the CDR3 is TGTGCCAGCTCACTCCGACAAGAACCCGGGGAGCTGTTTTTT. Its translation: CASSLRQEPGELFF.

The J gene is TRBJ2-7, the V gene TRBV5-1; D is possibly TRBD2 (6 bases). This CDR3 is built from 14 residues. Trimming cost V 0 bases and J 7 bases, with 14 bases left between them. In germline, CDR1 is SGHRS, CDR2 YFSETQ. The CDR3 DNA is TGCGCCAGCAGCTTGGCCCCTGGGGCGGGGGAGCAGTACTTC. Its translation is CASSLAPGAGEQYF.

The V gene is TRBV19, the J gene TRBJ1-2, with D perhaps TRBD1 (5 bases). Deletions cut 5 bases from V and 2 bases from J, with 15 bases between. This CDR3 comprises 15 residues. Germline V lookup: CDR1 LNHDA, CDR2 SQIVND (reference sequence). The CDR3 spells CASSFKPTVNYGYTF. The CDR3 DNA reads as TGTGCCAGTAGTTTCAAACCGACAGTAAACTATGGCTACACCTTC.

The chain carries TRBV19 and TRBJ1-2, with TRBD1 matching 11 bases. The germline V gene encodes CDR1 LNHDA and CDR2 SQIVND (reference sequence). The CDR3 contains 16 residues. J lost 2 bases, V lost 5 bases, and 7 bases had no gene match. The CDR3, as DNA: TGTGCCAGTAGTTCCGCCGGGACAGGGGGGAACTATGGCTACACCTTC. Its protein is CASSSAGTGGNYGYTF.

V and J are TRBV30 and TRBJ1-5, with TRBD1 identical over 8 bases. After removal of 2 bases from V and 6 bases from J, the junction contained 9 bases not matched to a gene. CDR3 length equals 15 residues. The germline CDR1 and CDR2 sequences are GTSNPN and SVGIG (reference sequence). The CDR3 loop reads CAWSTLGQGTQPQHF. The CDR3 DNA reads as TGTGCCTGGAGTACACTCGGACAGGGAACTCAGCCCCAGCATTTT.

This chain joins TRBV10-3 and TRBJ1-1, with unresolved D. The CDR3 spans 14 residues. Germline loops: CDR1 ENHRY, CDR2 SYGVKD. CDR3 region: CASSPSGGNTEAFF. In DNA form, the CDR3 reads TGTGCTTCATCACCTTCCGGAGGGAACACTGAAGCTTTCTTT.

This chain joins TRBV6-5 and TRBJ1-4; no clear D gene. Trimming took 2 bases from V and 4 from J, leaving 11 bases between them. Per the germline V gene, CDR1 is MNHEY and CDR2 is SVGAGI. The CDR3 covers 15 residues. The CDR3 DNA sequence: TGTGCCAGCAGTTACGCAGGAGGGAATAATGAAAAACTGTTTTTT. Its protein is CASSYAGGNNEKLFF.

CDR3 in amino acids: CAISEFGTDEAFF. In DNA, the CDR3 is TGTGCCATCAGTGAGTTCGGGACAGATGAAGCTTTCTTT. The gene calls are TRBV10-3 and TRBJ1-1; 7 bases are shared with TRBD1. The V segment lost 1 base and the J segment 7 bases; nucleotides outside the gene matches: 3. This CDR3 has 13 residues. Looked up from germline, CDR1 is ENHRY and CDR2 is SYGVKD.

The chain joins TRBV14 to TRBJ2-1; D uncertain. The CDR3 covers 15 residues. The V gene's germline CDR1 is SGHDN and CDR2 FVKESK. Trimming pared 4 bases from V and 0 bases from J, leaving 10 bases between. DNA of the CDR3: TGTGCCAGCAGCCTGCTGGCTAGCTCCTACAATGAGCAGTTCTTC. It encodes CASSLLASSYNEQFF.

This clone turned up a few times. V usage is TRBV19 and J usage is TRBJ1-1, with 9 bases matching TRBD1. CDR1 LNHDA and CDR2 SQIVND come from the germline V gene (reference sequence). CDR3 size: 16 residues. V dropped 5 bases and J dropped 0; count of bases not matched to a gene: 7. As DNA, the CDR3 is TGTGCCAGTAGTTTAGGACAGGGGTTGATGAACACTGAAGCTTTCTTT. It is translated as CASSLGQGLMNTEAFF.

The chain has TRBV10-3 and TRBJ2-7, with 7 positions matching TRBD1. CDR3 size: 12 residues. Germline CDR1 and CDR2: ENHRY and SYGVKD. The V gene end was trimmed by 6 bases and the J gene end by 2 bases; junction bases not matched to a gene: 1. DNA of the CDR3: TGTGCCATCAGGGGGACAGCCTACGAGCAGTACTTC. It yields the protein CAIRGTAYEQYF.

On this clone: Other DNA variants within this sample encode the same CDR3. The rearrangement joins TRBV30 to TRBJ2-7, with TRBD1 matching over 7 bases. The J segment lost 0 bases and the V segment lost 0 bases, leaving 2 bases of the junction unmatched. Germline V gene lookup returns CDR1 GTSNPN and CDR2 SVGIG (reference sequence). This CDR3 comprises 14 residues. CDR3 sequence (DNA): TGTGCCTGGAGTGTACCAGGGGGCTCCTACGAGCAGTACTTC. Protein: CAWSVPGGSYEQYF.

This clone showed up just once. J is TRBJ2-7 and V is TRBV4-3, with 7 bases matching TRBD2. Per germline, CDR1 LGHNA and CDR2 YSLEER. The CDR3 is 16 amino acids. V lost 1 base and J lost 2; bases outside the gene matches: 8. This CDR3 is CASSQGLGRGTYEQYF. In DNA form, the CDR3 reads TGCGCCAGCAGCCAAGGTCTTGGGCGGGGGACCTACGAGCAGTACTTC.

This chain joins TRBV4-3 and TRBJ1-5, with 7 bases that match TRBD1. The V gene end was trimmed by 0 bases and the J gene end by 6 bases; junction bases not matched to a gene: 8. Germline V lookup: CDR1 LGHNA, CDR2 YSLEER. The CDR3 totals 16 residues. CDR3 in amino acids: CASSQDVAGGGQPQHF. CDR3 bases: TGCGCCAGCAGCCAAGATGTCGCAGGGGGAGGTCAGCCCCAGCATTTT.

This clone appeared a single time. V is TRBV19 and J is TRBJ1-4; 8 nucleotides agree with TRBD1. This CDR3 contains 19 residues. Germline lookup yields CDR1 LNHDA and CDR2 SQIVND (reference sequence). The V and J ends lost 3 bases and 0 bases, in that order; junction bases with no gene match: 12. The CDR3 loop reads CASSMFGAGTGTTNEKLFF. CDR3 sequence (DNA): TGTGCCAGTAGTATGTTCGGGGCGGGGACAGGTACAACTAATGAAAAACTGTTTTTT.

The chain joins TRBV3-1 (or the pseudogene TRBV3-2) to TRBJ2-5, with a possible D match to TRBD1 (5 bases). CDR3 length equals 13 residues. Trimming left V 1 base short and J 5 bases short, with 8 bases between. Germline CDR1 reads LGHDT; CDR2 reads YNNKEL (reference sequence). The CDR3: CASSQGQWETQYF. In DNA, the CDR3 is TGTGCCAGCAGCCAAGGACAGTGGGAGACCCAGTACTTC.

The chain has TRBV5-1 and TRBJ2-3, with 8 positions matching TRBD2. V gave up 5 bases and J gave up 2 bases; unmatched junction bases: 7. The V gene's germline CDR1 is SGHRS and CDR2 YFSETQ. This CDR3 contains 15 residues. In DNA, the CDR3 is TGCGCCAGCAGTGGTCTAGCGGGCTTCACAGATACGCAGTATTTT. Translating gives CASSGLAGFTDTQYF.

This rearrangement joins TRBV27 to TRBJ1-3; the D is unclear. CDR1 and CDR2 (germline): MNHEY, SMNVEV (reference sequence). This CDR3 has 15 residues. V was shortened by 0 bases and J by 0 bases, with 6 bases between the two germline ends. CDR3 region: CASSLSAGSGNTIYF. As DNA, the CDR3 is TGTGCCAGCAGTTTATCTGCAGGCTCTGGAAACACCATATATTTT.

CDR3 residues: CASSPSGSRETDTQYF. CDR3 DNA sequence: TGTGCCAGCAGCCCCTCTGGGTCGCGGGAAACAGATACGCAGTATTTT. The chain couples TRBV13 to TRBJ2-3; perhaps TRBD2 as D (6 bases). This CDR3 comprises 16 residues. CDR1 and CDR2 (germline): PRHDT, FYEKMQ (reference sequence). The V gene lost 5 bases and the J gene lost 3 bases, with 18 bases spanning the gap.

This clone showed up just once. The chain carries TRBV4-3 and TRBJ2-3, with TRBD2 as a possible D gene (6 bases). The CDR3 contains 17 residues. Germline V CDR1 and CDR2: LGHNA, YSLEER. V shed 1 base and J shed 2 bases, with 16 bases lying between them. The CDR3 loop is CASSQGDSRILTDTQYF. The CDR3 DNA sequence: TGCGCCAGCAGCCAAGGGGACTCCCGAATTCTCACAGATACGCAGTATTTT.